These 4 T cell receptor beta chains were all obtained from the same sample, sequenced in a study of blood T cell repertoires in COVID-19. Produced via immunoSEQ multiplex PCR; TCRdb's table is partial and in-frame only. The table lists around 64,000 clones, 91% of them singletons. The sequenced sample was peripheral blood. The receptors stem from a human donor in a cohort sampled during active COVID-19.

The rearrangement joins TRBV7-8 to TRBJ2-1, with 8 positions matching TRBD2. There are 18 residues in the CDR3. CDR1 is SGHVS and CDR2 is FQNEAQ in the germline V gene. The V and J ends lost 2 bases and 5 bases, in that order; junction bases with no gene match: 14. This CDR3 is CASSLQEHGSGIDNEQFF. Written as DNA, the CDR3 is TGTGCCAGCAGCTTACAGGAGCATGGTAGCGGGATCGACAATGAGCAGTTCTTC.

V and J are TRBV7-2 and TRBJ2-5; 7 nucleotides align to TRBD2. CDR1 is SGHTA and CDR2 is FQGNSA in the germline V gene. This CDR3 has 12 amino acids. Trimming took 7 bases from V and 7 from J; bases not matched to a gene: 6. The CDR3 sequence is CASITTGGTQYF. CDR3 DNA sequence: TGTGCCAGCATCACCACGGGGGGGACCCAGTACTTC.

The DNA of the CDR3 is TGTGCCAGCAGCTTATGGGGACAGGGGGTCTACGAGCAGTACTTC. Its protein product is CASSLWGQGVYEQYF. The chain joins TRBV11-2 to TRBJ2-7; TRBD1 aligns across 11 bases. The CDR3 spans 15 residues. The V gene's germline CDR1 is SGHAT and CDR2 FQNNGV. V shed 2 bases, J shed 3 bases, and the junction held 3 bases outside the gene matches.

This clone was found once. The J gene is TRBJ1-6, the V gene TRBV19; TRBD1 is a possible D gene (5 bases). The CDR3 is 15 residues long. V shed 5 bases and J shed 4 bases, with 12 bases lying between them. CDR1 is LNHDA and CDR2 is SQIVND in the germline V gene (reference sequence). The CDR3 reads CASSSEQGYNSPLHF. As DNA, the CDR3 is TGTGCCAGTAGTTCCGAGCAGGGTTATAATTCACCCCTCCACTTT.